This T cell receptor beta chain was sequenced in a study of cytomegalovirus exposure and HLA in healthy donors. Study-wide findings and caveats: In a later analysis, V- and J-gene trimming of beta chains associated with a DCLRE1C missense variant, replicated independently. Cytomegalovirus association was listed for roughly 160 TCR beta chains.

CDR1 and CDR2 from the germline V gene are MDHEN and SYDVKM. The V end lost 7 bases, the J end lost 6 bases, and 12 bases lay between the germline ends. This CDR3 is 12 amino acids long. Details on this clone: Its antigen remains unknown.

60 Vbeta and 13 Jbeta primers were used in PCR. The assay was immunoSEQ multiplex PCR, and TCRdb's table has in-frame clones only and misses some. The sample has approximately 90,000 clones, roughly 80% seen once. The V and J genes are TRBV28 and TRBJ1-2; weak D call: TRBD1 (5 bases). This clonotype was sampled from a man in his forties or fifties in good health and CMV-seronegative. The sequenced material came from PBMCs. CDR3 sequence (DNA): TGTGCCAGCATTGGGGGGTTTGATGGCTACACCTTC. It specifies CASIGGFDGYTF.